Listed here are 14 T cell receptor beta chains from one sample, sequenced in a study of T cell responses to AZD1222 COVID-19 vaccine. Sequencing used immunoSEQ multiplex PCR; TCRdb keeps in-frame clones, though not all of them. The table includes over 150,000 clones, 90% to 95% detected once. The source material was peripheral blood, sampled 28 days after the second dose of the MenACWY control vaccine. These receptors were obtained from an adult who received the MenACWY meningococcal vaccine as a control.

The CDR3 DNA sequence: TGTGCCAGCAGTACCGAGAACAGGGGCAATCAGCCCCAGCATTTT. Its translation is CASSTENRGNQPQHF. This chain joins TRBV6-6 and TRBJ1-5; D may be TRBD1 (6 bases). Trimming pared 5 bases from V and 2 bases from J, leaving 13 bases between. The germline V gene encodes CDR1 MNHNY and CDR2 SVGAGI (reference sequence). The CDR3 spans 15 residues.

The V and J genes are TRBV18 and TRBJ2-5, with a possible D match to TRBD1 (6 bases). CDR1 is KGHSH, CDR2 LQKENI, per germline. V lost 5 bases to trimming and J lost 2 bases, with 15 bases between them. This CDR3 region has 15 residues. Here the CDR3 reads CASSTRGHSQETQYF. In nucleotides, the CDR3 is TGTGCCAGCTCAACGAGGGGACATTCTCAAGAGACCCAGTACTTC.

The V and J genes are TRBV5-1 and TRBJ1-2; D not resolved. The germline CDR1 and CDR2 sequences are SGHRS and YFSETQ. V lost 1 base and J 2 bases, leaving 9 bases between the germline ends. This CDR3 has 14 amino acids. Written as DNA, the CDR3 is TGCGCCAGCAGCTTGAATTCAGCAAACTATGGCTACACCTTC. Amino acid sequence: CASSLNSANYGYTF. Drawing the rest from reference TRBV5-1 and TRBJ1-2, the complete variable domain is KAGVTQTPRYLIKTRGQQVTLSCSPISGHRSVSWYQQTPGQGLQFLFEYFSETQRNKGNFPGRFSGRQFSNSRSEMNVSTLELGDSALYLCASSLNSANYGYTFGSGTRLTVV.

This chain joins TRBV19 and TRBJ1-1, with D perhaps TRBD1 (5 bases). CDR1 and CDR2 (germline): LNHDA, SQIVND (reference sequence). The V end was cut by 3 bases, the J end by 0 bases, with 11 bases between. CDR3 length equals 15 residues. The CDR3 here is CASSIRATVNTEAFF. Written as DNA, the CDR3 is TGTGCCAGTAGTATCAGGGCTACGGTGAACACTGAAGCTTTCTTT.

The J gene is TRBJ1-5, the V gene TRBV10-2; 9 nucleotides match TRBD1. The CDR3 consists of 15 residues. V lost 6 bases and J lost 0; bases outside the gene matches: 3. The germline gives CDR1 WSHSY, CDR2 SAAADI. The CDR3 reads CASSRTGDSNQPQHF. DNA for the CDR3: TGCGCCAGCAGCCGGACAGGGGATAGCAATCAGCCCCAGCATTTT.

The chain carries TRBV28 and TRBJ1-5; D not certain. The CDR3 covers 14 residues. Per the germline V gene, CDR1 is MDHEN and CDR2 is SYDVKM. V lost 6 bases, J lost 4 bases, and 13 bases lay in between. The CDR3 reads CASSPPAGNQPQHF. In DNA, the CDR3 is TGTGCCAGCAGCCCCCCGGCGGGAAATCAGCCCCAGCATTTT.

V and J are TRBV12-3 or TRBV12-4 and TRBJ1-1; TRBD1 might be the D (5 bases). The CDR3 runs to 11 residues. V gave up 6 bases and J gave up 8 bases, with 10 bases separating them. The CDR3 sequence: CASRSGTEAFF. The CDR3 bases are TGTGCCAGCAGGTCCGGGACGGAAGCTTTCTTT.

This clone appeared a few times. V and J are TRBV13 and TRBJ1-3; unclear D gene. V gave up 5 bases and J gave up 4 bases, with 12 bases separating them. CDR3 length: 14 residues. Germline V gene sequence: CDR1 PRHDT, CDR2 FYEKMQ (reference sequence). As DNA, the CDR3 is TGTGCCAGCAGCAACGGGATTACCGGAAACACCATATATTTT. As protein: CASSNGITGNTIYF.

This rearrangement joins TRBV10-3 to TRBJ1-6; weak D call: TRBD1 (5 bases). The germline V gene encodes CDR1 ENHRY and CDR2 SYGVKD. The CDR3 runs 14 residues. The germline V and J ends were trimmed by 4 bases and 6 bases, with 10 bases remaining between them. CDR3 loop: CAISGDSGNSPLHF. The CDR3 DNA sequence: TGTGCCATCAGTGGCGACAGCGGTAATTCACCCCTCCACTTT.

The chain carries TRBV2 and TRBJ2-1, with unresolved D. CDR1 and CDR2 (germline): SNHLY, FYNNEI. The V end lost 5 bases, the J end lost 6 bases, and 5 bases lay between the germline ends. CDR3 length: 11 amino acids. CDR3 bases: TGTGCCAGCAGTCTAACCAATGAGCAGTTCTTC. Protein sequence: CASSLTNEQFF. Supplemented by reference TRBV2 and TRBJ2-1, the full variable domain reads EPEVTQTPSHQVTQMGQEVILRCVPISNHLYFYWYRQILGQKVEFLVSFYNNEISEKSEIFDDQFSVERPDGSNFTLKIRSTKLEDSAMYFCASSLTNEQFFGPGTRLTVL.

This chain connects TRBV20-1 to TRBJ1-1; D is ambiguous. V lost 2 bases, J lost 4 bases, and 5 bases lay in between. CDR1 is DFQATT and CDR2 is SNEGSKA in the germline V gene (reference sequence). The CDR3 runs to 11 residues. CDR3 in amino acids: CSARRVTEAFF. In DNA, the CDR3 is TGCAGTGCTAGAAGAGTCACTGAAGCTTTCTTT.

V usage is TRBV7-2 and J usage is TRBJ2-7, with 10 bases identical to TRBD2. The V gene end was trimmed by 3 bases and the J gene end by 0 bases; junction bases not matched to a gene: 8. Germline loops: CDR1 SGHTA, CDR2 FQGNSA. CDR3 size: 17 residues. The CDR3 protein is CASSFTQASGGSYEQYF. For the CDR3, the DNA is TGTGCCAGCAGCTTCACGCAGGCTAGCGGGGGCTCCTACGAGCAGTACTTC.

This clone was observed a handful of times. This chain links TRBV5-1 with TRBJ2-1; 10 bases match TRBD1. The CDR3 has 15 amino acids. V shed 4 bases and J 6 bases; nucleotides not matched to a gene: 7. The germline CDR1 and CDR2 sequences are SGHRS and YFSETQ. The DNA for the CDR3 is TGCGCCAGCAGCATCCGGGACAGGGGTCGCAATGAGCAGTTCTTC. The encoded protein is CASSIRDRGRNEQFF.

The V call is TRBV11-2, the J call TRBJ1-1; D is possibly TRBD1 (5 bases). The germline V gene encodes CDR1 SGHAT and CDR2 FQNNGV. CDR3 size: 14 residues. Trimming removed 3 bases from V and 1 base from J, with 9 bases in between. CDR3 sequence reads: CASSFRQTNTEAFF. The CDR3, as DNA: TGTGCCAGCAGCTTCCGACAGACGAACACTGAAGCTTTCTTT.